This TCR beta chain was observed in a study of cytomegalovirus exposure and HLA in healthy donors. The V gene lost 4 bases and the J gene lost 8 bases, with 22 bases spanning the gap. Germline V gene lookup returns CDR1 SGHRS and CDR2 YFSETQ. The CDR3 runs 17 residues. Vbeta (60) and Jbeta (13) primers were used in the PCR. Repertoires were generated with immunoSEQ multiplex PCR, while TCRdb's copy carries only in-frame clones and drops some. The data hold roughly 100,000 clones, with 65% to 80% observed a single time. Overall study findings and caveats: Earlier analysis looked at TCR beta V segments, and most were productive about 90% or about 30% of the time.

Concerning this clone: Its antigen remains unidentified.

This sequence joins TRBV5-1 and TRBJ1-6; no definite D call. The receptor's source is a woman under 30 in good health and CMV-seropositive. The sequencing sample was made of PBMCs. The CDR3 sequence is CASSPTMPGIRDSPLHF. In DNA form, the CDR3 reads TGCGCCAGCAGCCCGACTATGCCTGGGATCAGAGATTCACCCCTCCACTTT.